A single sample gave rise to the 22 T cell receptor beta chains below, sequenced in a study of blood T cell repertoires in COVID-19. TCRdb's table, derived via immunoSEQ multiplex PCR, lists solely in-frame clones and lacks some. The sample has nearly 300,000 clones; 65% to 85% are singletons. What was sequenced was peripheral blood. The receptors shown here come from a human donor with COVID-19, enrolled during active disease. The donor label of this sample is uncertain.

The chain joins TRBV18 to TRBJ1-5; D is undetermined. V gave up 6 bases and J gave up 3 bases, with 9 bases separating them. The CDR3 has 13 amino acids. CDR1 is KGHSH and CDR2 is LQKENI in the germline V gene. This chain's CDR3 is CASSVLSNQPQHF. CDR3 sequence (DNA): TGTGCCAGCTCGGTCCTATCCAATCAGCCCCAGCATTTT.

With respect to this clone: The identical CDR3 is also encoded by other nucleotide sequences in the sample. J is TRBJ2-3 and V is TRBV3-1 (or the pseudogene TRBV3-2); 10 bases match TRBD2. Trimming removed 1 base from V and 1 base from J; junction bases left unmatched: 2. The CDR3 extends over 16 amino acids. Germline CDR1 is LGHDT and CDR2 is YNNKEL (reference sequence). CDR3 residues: CASSQALAGGTDTQYF. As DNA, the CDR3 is TGTGCCAGCAGCCAAGCCCTAGCGGGAGGCACAGATACGCAGTATTTT.

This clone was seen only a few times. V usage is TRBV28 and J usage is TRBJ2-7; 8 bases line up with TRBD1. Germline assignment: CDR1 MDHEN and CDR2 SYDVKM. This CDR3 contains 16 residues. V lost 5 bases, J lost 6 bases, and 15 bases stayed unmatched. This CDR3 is CASSALGQVNRGEQYF. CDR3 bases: TGTGCCAGCAGTGCGCTGGGACAGGTTAATAGGGGCGAGCAGTACTTC. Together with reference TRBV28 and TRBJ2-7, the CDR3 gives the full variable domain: DVKVTQSSRYLVKRTGEKVFLECVQDMDHENMFWYRQDPGLGLRLIYFSYDVKMKEKGDIPEGYSVSREKKERFSLILESASTNQTSMYLCASSALGQVNRGEQYFGPGTRLTVT.

CDR3 DNA sequence: TGCGCCAGCAGCCCCTGGACAGGGGCCTACGAGCAGTACTTC. Protein sequence: CASSPWTGAYEQYF. The J gene is TRBJ2-7, the V gene TRBV5-1; 9 bases agree with TRBD1. Looked up from germline, CDR1 is SGHRS and CDR2 is YFSETQ. J was trimmed by 2 bases and V by 4 bases; bases with no gene match: 4. CDR3 length: 14 residues. Based on the CDR3 plus reference TRBV5-1 and TRBJ2-7, the full variable domain is KAGVTQTPRYLIKTRGQQVTLSCSPISGHRSVSWYQQTPGQGLQFLFEYFSETQRNKGNFPGRFSGRQFSNSRSEMNVSTLELGDSALYLCASSPWTGAYEQYFGPGTRLTVT.

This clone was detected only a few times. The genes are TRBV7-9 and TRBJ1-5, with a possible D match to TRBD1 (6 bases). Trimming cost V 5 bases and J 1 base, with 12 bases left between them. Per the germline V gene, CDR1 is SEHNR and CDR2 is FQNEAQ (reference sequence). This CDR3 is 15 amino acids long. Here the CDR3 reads CASSLYRESNQPQHF. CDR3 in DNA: TGTGCCAGCAGCCTATACAGGGAAAGCAATCAGCCCCAGCATTTT.

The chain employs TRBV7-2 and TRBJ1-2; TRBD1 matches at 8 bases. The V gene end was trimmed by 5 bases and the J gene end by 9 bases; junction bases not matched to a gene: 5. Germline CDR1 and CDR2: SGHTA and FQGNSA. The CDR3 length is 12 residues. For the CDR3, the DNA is TGTGCCAGCAGCAGACAGGGGTACCGCTACACCTTC. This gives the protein CASSRQGYRYTF.

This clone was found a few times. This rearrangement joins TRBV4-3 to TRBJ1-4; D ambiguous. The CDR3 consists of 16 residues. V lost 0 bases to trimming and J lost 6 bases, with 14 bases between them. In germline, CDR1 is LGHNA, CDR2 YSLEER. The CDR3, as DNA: TGCGCCAGCAGCCAAGATCGGGCAGGACTACATGAAAAACTGTTTTTT. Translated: CASSQDRAGLHEKLFF.

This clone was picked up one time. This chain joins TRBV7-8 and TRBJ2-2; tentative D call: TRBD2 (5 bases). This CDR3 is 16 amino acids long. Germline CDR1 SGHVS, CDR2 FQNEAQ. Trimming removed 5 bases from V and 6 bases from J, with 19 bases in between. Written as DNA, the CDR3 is TGTGCCAGCAGCCACGTCGGAGGTGTAGTTTCCGGGGAGCTGTTTTTT. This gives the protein CASSHVGGVVSGELFF.

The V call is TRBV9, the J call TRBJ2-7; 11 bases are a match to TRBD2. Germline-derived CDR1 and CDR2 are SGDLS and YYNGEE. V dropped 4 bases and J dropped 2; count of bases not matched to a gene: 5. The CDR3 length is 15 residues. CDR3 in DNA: TGTGCCAGCAGCCCGGGACTAGCGGAGACCTACGAGCAGTACTTC. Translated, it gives CASSPGLAETYEQYF.

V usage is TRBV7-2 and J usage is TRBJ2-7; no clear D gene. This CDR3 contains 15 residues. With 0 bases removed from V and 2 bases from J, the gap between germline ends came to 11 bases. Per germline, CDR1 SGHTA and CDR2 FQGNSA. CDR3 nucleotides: TGTGCCAGCAGCTTAGCGTCCTCCCTTCCCTACGAGCAGTACTTC. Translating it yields CASSLASSLPYEQYF.

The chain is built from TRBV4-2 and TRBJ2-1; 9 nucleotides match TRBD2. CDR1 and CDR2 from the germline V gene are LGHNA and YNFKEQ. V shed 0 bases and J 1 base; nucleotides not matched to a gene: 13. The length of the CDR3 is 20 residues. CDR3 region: CASSQDATSGLITSYNEQFF. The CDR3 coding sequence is TGTGCCAGCAGCCAAGATGCAACTAGCGGGCTTATAACGTCCTACAATGAGCAGTTCTTC.

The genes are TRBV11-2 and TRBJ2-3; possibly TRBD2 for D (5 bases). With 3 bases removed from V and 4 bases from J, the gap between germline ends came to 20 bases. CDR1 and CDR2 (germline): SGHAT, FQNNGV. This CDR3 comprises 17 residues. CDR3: CASSFMAKGLAPDTQYF. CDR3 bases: TGTGCCAGCAGCTTTATGGCAAAAGGGCTAGCTCCAGATACGCAGTATTTT.

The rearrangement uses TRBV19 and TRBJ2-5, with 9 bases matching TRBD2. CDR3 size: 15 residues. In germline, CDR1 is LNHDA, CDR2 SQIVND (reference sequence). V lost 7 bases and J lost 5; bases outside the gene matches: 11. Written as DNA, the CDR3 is TGTGCCAGTATGGGCCGGCTAGCGGGACTCGAGACCCAGTACTTC. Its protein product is CASMGRLAGLETQYF.

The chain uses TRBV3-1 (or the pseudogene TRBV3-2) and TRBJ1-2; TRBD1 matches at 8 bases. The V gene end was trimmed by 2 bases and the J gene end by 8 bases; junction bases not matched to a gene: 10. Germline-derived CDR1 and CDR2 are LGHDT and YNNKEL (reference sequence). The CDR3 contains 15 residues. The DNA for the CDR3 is TGTGCCAGCAGCCAACCCTCTACAGGGGACAGGGGCTACACCTTC. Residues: CASSQPSTGDRGYTF.

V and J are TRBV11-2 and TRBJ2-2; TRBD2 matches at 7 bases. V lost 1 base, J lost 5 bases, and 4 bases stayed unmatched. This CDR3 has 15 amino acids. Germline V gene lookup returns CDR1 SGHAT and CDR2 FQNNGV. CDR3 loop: CASSLVSGGTGELFF. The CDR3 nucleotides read TGTGCCAGCAGCTTAGTTTCGGGAGGAACCGGGGAGCTGTTTTTT. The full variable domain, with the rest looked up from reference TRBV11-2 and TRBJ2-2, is EAGVAQSPRYKIIEKRQSVAFWCNPISGHATLYWYQQILGQGPKLLIQFQNNGVVDDSQLPKDRFSAERLKGVDSTLKIQPAKLEDSAVYLCASSLVSGGTGELFFGEGSRLTVL.

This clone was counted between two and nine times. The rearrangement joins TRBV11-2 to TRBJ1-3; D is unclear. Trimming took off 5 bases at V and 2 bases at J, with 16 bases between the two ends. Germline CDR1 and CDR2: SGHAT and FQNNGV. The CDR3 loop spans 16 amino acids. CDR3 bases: TGTGCCAGCAGCCGCTTAAGCAGGAACCCTGGAAACACCATATATTTT. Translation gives CASSRLSRNPGNTIYF.

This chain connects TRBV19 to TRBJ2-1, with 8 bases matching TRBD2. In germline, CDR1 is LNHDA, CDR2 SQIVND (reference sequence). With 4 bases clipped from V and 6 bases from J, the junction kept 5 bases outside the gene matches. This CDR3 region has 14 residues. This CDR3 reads CASSRAGGFNEQFF. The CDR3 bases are TGTGCCAGTAGTAGGGCGGGAGGTTTCAATGAGCAGTTCTTC.

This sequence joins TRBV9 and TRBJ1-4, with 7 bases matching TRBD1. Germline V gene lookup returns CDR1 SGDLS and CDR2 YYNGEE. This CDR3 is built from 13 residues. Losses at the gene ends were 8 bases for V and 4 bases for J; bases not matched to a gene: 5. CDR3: CASTTGINEKLFF. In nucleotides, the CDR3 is TGTGCCAGTACGACAGGGATTAATGAAAAACTGTTTTTT.

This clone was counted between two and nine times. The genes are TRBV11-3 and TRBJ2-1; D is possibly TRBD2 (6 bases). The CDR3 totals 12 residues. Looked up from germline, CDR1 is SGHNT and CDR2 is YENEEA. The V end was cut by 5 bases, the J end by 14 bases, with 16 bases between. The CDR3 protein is CASSPPAGKEFF. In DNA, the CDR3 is TGTGCCAGCAGCCCCCCGGCGGGAAAGGAGTTCTTC.

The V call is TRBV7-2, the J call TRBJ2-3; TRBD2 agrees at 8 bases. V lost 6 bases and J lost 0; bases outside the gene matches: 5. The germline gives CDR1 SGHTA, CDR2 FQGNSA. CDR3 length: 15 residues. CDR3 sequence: CASRRLATSTDTQYF. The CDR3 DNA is TGTGCCAGCAGGCGACTAGCGACCAGCACAGATACGCAGTATTTT.

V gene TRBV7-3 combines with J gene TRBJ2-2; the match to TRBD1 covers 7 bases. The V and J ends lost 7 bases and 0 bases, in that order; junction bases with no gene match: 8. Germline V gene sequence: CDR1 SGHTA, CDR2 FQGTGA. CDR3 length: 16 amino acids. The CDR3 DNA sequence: TGTGCCAGCACTCCAGCCGGGACAGCGAACACCGGGGAGCTGTTTTTT. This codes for CASTPAGTANTGELFF.

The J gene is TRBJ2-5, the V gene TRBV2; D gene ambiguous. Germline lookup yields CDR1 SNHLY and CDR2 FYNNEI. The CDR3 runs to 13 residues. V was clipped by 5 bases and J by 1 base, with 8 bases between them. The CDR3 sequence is CASSWYSQETQYF. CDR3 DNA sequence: TGTGCCAGCAGTTGGTACAGCCAAGAGACCCAGTACTTC.